The present T cell receptor beta chain was sequenced within a study of T cell repertoires in cytomegalovirus infection. Background on the study: CMV infection plus the matching HLA type was flagged by public TCR beta signatures. Whole-study results and caveats: Adding up the frequency of public TCR beta families identified people who carried CMV plus the relevant HLA. The ex vivo response showed dominance by HLA-C-restricted CMV-specific TCR beta clonotypes.

The CDR3 extends over 14 amino acids. V gave up 0 bases and J gave up 4 bases, with 7 bases separating them. Germline V gene data show CDR1 as ENHRY and CDR2 as SYGVKD. This clonotype showed up just a few times. The antigen is not known. TCRdb reprocessed the reads via MiXCR and lists one record per CDR3 protein. The sample lists some 450,000 distinct CDR3 sequences; around 32% were seen once. Sequencing used PBMCs. The receptor was derived from a human donor in good health (CMV status not recorded). Some clones in this sample may be carry-over from other donors' samples. This chain connects TRBV10-3 to TRBJ1-5; D is uncertain. CDR3 sequence reads: CAISESDGNQPQHF. Written as DNA, the CDR3 is TGTGCCATCAGTGAGTCAGATGGAAATCAGCCCCAGCATTTT.